These T cell receptor beta chains were read from a single sample in a study of T cells in Graves' hyperthyroidism and ophthalmopathy. Using its own MiXCR run on the multiplex PCR reads, TCRdb lists one record per CDR3 protein. The sample contains some 570,000 distinct CDR3 sequences, 14% of which appear only once. Sequenced material: blood. The receptors here all came from a woman aged 18 to 35 with Graves' ophthalmopathy. Each CDR3 is given with its conserved first and last residue. The D gene is left open where the match is weak. Expanded clones are given a class, and other clones once, few, many or no size at all.

v_gene	j_gene	abundance	d_gene	CDR3aa	CDR3nt
TRBV6-5	TRBJ1-2	few	NA	CASSYDRRNYDGYTF	TGTGCCAGCAGTTACGACCGCCGGAACTATGATGGCTACACCTTC
TRBV7-2	TRBJ1-2	few	NA	CASNYSNYGYTF	TGTGCCAGCAACTACAGCAACTATGGCTACACCTTC
TRBV14	TRBJ2-5	many	NA	CASSQEDSARLEYF	TGTGCCAGCAGCCAAGAGGATTCGGCCAGGCTTGAGTACTTC
TRBV12-3/TRBV12-4	TRBJ2-1	many	TRBD2	CASRLGLAGGHGNEQFF	TGTGCCAGCAGACTGGGACTAGCGGGAGGGCACGGAAATGAGCAGTTCTTC
TRBV7-3	TRBJ2-1	many	TRBD2	CASSLAGNSYNEQFF	TGTGCCAGCAGCCTAGCGGGGAACTCCTACAATGAGCAGTTCTTC
TRBV13	TRBJ2-7	many	TRBD1	CASSSPGQSSYEQYF	TGTGCCAGCAGCTCTCCGGGACAGTCAAGTTACGAGCAGTACTTC
TRBV9	TRBJ2-4	NA	TRBD2	CASSVGGGRKNIQYF	TGTGCCAGCAGCGTAGGCGGGGGGCGAAAAAACATTCAGTACTTC
TRBV12-5	TRBJ2-1	many	NA	CASGLVIGADGNEQFF	TGTGCTAGTGGTTTGGTCATAGGGGCGGATGGGAATGAGCAGTTCTTC
TRBV6-1	TRBJ1-2	many	TRBD1	CASSEATGGGGYTF	TGTGCCAGCAGTGAAGCGACAGGGGGCGGAGGCTACACCTTC
TRBV3-1	TRBJ2-5	NA	NA	CASRFLAREETQYF	TGTGCCAGCAGATTCCTAGCGAGAGAAGAGACCCAGTACTTC
TRBV20-1	TRBJ1-4	few	TRBD1	CSASPGGNEKLFF	TGCAGTGCTAGTCCAGGGGGCAATGAAAAACTGTTTTTT
TRBV10-1	TRBJ2-1	NA	NA	CAFNEQFF	TGCGCTTTTAATGAGCAGTTCTTC
TRBV20-1	TRBJ2-7	many	NA	CSARDRRGLGEQYF	TGCAGTGCTAGGGATCGCAGGGGCCTTGGCGAGCAGTACTTC
TRBV6-1	TRBJ2-1	few	NA	CASLLAPSHSYNEQFF	TGTGCCAGCCTCCTAGCGCCCTCTCACTCATACAATGAGCAGTTCTTC
TRBV19	TRBJ2-5	few	NA	CASSIDDSPRTETQYF	TGTGCCAGTAGTATAGATGACAGCCCTCGGACAGAGACCCAGTACTTC
TRBV12-3/TRBV12-4	TRBJ1-5	many	TRBD1	CASSPGTGPLLIGNQPQHF	TGTGCCAGCAGTCCAGGGACAGGGCCATTGCTAATTGGCAATCAGCCCCAGCATTTT
TRBV11-3	TRBJ2-7	many	TRBD1	CASSLRDRFSSYEQYF	TGTGCCAGCAGCCTCCGGGACAGGTTTAGCTCCTACGAGCAGTACTTC
TRBV6-5	TRBJ2-1	many	NA	CASSYSTGLSRQGQFF	TGTGCCAGCAGTTACTCGACCGGCTTGTCGCGGCAGGGGCAGTTCTTC
TRBV10-3	TRBJ1-1	NA	NA	CAIGETGDRNTEAFF	TGTGCCATCGGAGAAACAGGCGACAGGAACACTGAAGCTTTCTTT
TRBV6-5	TRBJ2-7	many	NA	CASSYGGSFSYEQYF	TGTGCCAGCAGTTACGGTGGCAGTTTCTCCTACGAGCAGTACTTC
TRBV29-1	TRBJ2-6	few	TRBD2	CSVDERERSSGANVLTF	TGCAGCGTTGATGAGCGGGAGAGGAGCTCTGGGGCCAACGTCCTGACTTTC
TRBV5-1	TRBJ2-1	many	NA	CASSSRMNEQFF	TGCGCCAGCAGCTCCCGTATGAATGAGCAGTTCTTC
TRBV6-1	TRBJ2-6	NA	NA	CASSSPGQTFSGANVLTF	TGTGCCAGCAGCTCCCCGGGACAAACCTTCTCTGGGGCCAACGTCCTGACTTTC
TRBV25-1	TRBJ1-6	NA	TRBD1	CASSEYIQGNSPLHF	TGTGCCAGCAGTGAATATATACAGGGGAATTCACCCCTCCACTTT
TRBV12-3/TRBV12-4	TRBJ1-5	many	NA	CASNEQLDSNQPQHF	TGTGCCAGCAATGAACAGCTTGATAGCAATCAGCCCCAGCATTTT
TRBV18	TRBJ2-7	many	TRBD1	CASSPQTGQREQYF	TGTGCCAGCTCACCACAGACAGGGCAACGCGAGCAGTACTTC
TRBV19	TRBJ2-3	NA	TRBD2	CASSAPTSPSTDTQYF	TGTGCCAGTAGCGCCCCGACTAGCCCTAGCACAGATACGCAGTATTTT
TRBV19	TRBJ1-1	NA	NA	CASRGVGNTEAFF	TGTGCCAGTAGAGGAGTAGGTAACACTGAAGCTTTCTTT
TRBV6-5	TRBJ1-3	NA	NA	CASSYSPQGSGNTIYF	TGTGCCAGCAGTTACTCACCCCAGGGGTCGGGAAACACCATATATTTT
TRBV18	TRBJ2-1	many	TRBD1	CANSPDRADNEQFF	TGTGCCAACTCACCGGACAGGGCCGACAATGAGCAGTTCTTC
TRBV7-3	TRBJ2-7	many	TRBD1	CASSSGQGGDEQYF	TGTGCCAGCAGCTCCGGACAGGGTGGCGACGAGCAGTACTTC
TRBV6-2/TRBV6-3	TRBJ2-7	NA	TRBD2	CASSTTGLAGDYEQYF	TGTGCCAGCAGCACGACAGGACTAGCGGGAGACTACGAGCAGTACTTC
TRBV29-1	TRBJ2-3	NA	NA	CSVGGADTQYF	TGCAGCGTTGGGGGGGCAGATACGCAGTATTTT
TRBV7-2	TRBJ2-5	many	NA	CASSLVSIGAGLQYF	TGTGCCAGCAGCTTAGTCTCAATCGGGGCAGGCCTTCAGTACTTC
TRBV18	TRBJ2-1	many	TRBD2	CASSPRLAGDNEQFF	TGTGCCAGCTCACCCAGGCTAGCGGGAGACAATGAGCAGTTCTTC
TRBV12-3/TRBV12-4	TRBJ1-1	few	NA	CASGWGTEAFF	TGTGCCAGCGGCTGGGGGACTGAAGCTTTCTTT
TRBV7-3	TRBJ2-1	NA	TRBD2	CASSLASLAGELINEQFF	TGTGCCAGCAGCTTAGCGTCCCTAGCGGGAGAACTCATCAATGAGCAGTTCTTC
TRBV12-3/TRBV12-4	TRBJ2-7	many	TRBD1	CASSLFGQGGHEQYF	TGTGCCAGCAGTTTATTCGGACAGGGTGGCCACGAGCAGTACTTC
TRBV27	TRBJ1-5	many	NA	CASSYRAGNQPQHF	TGTGCCAGCAGTTATAGGGCAGGGAATCAGCCCCAGCATTTT
TRBV15	TRBJ1-3	NA	NA	CATSRDWGGSGNTIYF	TGTGCCACCAGCAGAGATTGGGGGGGCTCTGGAAACACCATATATTTT
TRBV12-3/TRBV12-4	TRBJ2-1	NA	TRBD2	CASSQRPGLADYNEQFF	TGTGCCAGCAGCCAACGTCCGGGACTAGCGGATTACAATGAGCAGTTCTTC
TRBV7-2	TRBJ2-7	NA	TRBD2	CASSHQTSGASDEQYF	TGTGCCAGCAGCCATCAGACTAGCGGCGCAAGCGACGAGCAGTACTTC
TRBV30	TRBJ2-5	many	NA	CAWRFGHGSFETQYF	TGTGCCTGGAGGTTTGGACACGGTTCTTTTGAGACCCAGTACTTC